A selection of T cell receptor beta chains follows, all from one sample in a study of monozygotic twins with inflammatory bowel disease. TCRdb processed the 5' RACE reads again and assigns one entry to each CDR3 protein, with no DNA. The sample features some 170,000 distinct CDR3 sequences, with approximately 2.5% in its top ten. Sequences were obtained from blood. The receptors come from a human donor with ulcerative colitis or Crohn's disease, or a healthy co-twin of an affected twin (not recorded which). CDR3s include the opening cysteine and the closing phenylalanine or tryptophan. Each record gives: V gene, J gene, CDR3 protein.

v_gene: TRBV24-1; j_gene: TRBJ2-1; CDR3aa: CATSDLGTSGQYNEQFF
v_gene: TRBV15; j_gene: TRBJ1-1; CDR3aa: CATSRDENTEAFF
v_gene: TRBV18; j_gene: TRBJ2-5; CDR3aa: CASSVGFDRYQETQYF
v_gene: TRBV19; j_gene: TRBJ2-2; CDR3aa: CASSANQVNTGELFF
v_gene: TRBV27; j_gene: TRBJ2-1; CDR3aa: CASSLFVGNDYNEQFF
v_gene: TRBV20-1; j_gene: TRBJ2-2; CDR3aa: CSAAGGLTGELFF
v_gene: TRBV7-6; j_gene: TRBJ2-5; CDR3aa: CASSLAHGETQYF
v_gene: TRBV20-1; j_gene: TRBJ2-5; CDR3aa: CSAPREVGETQYF
v_gene: TRBV24-1; j_gene: TRBJ2-3; CDR3aa: CATSELRAGAGTDTQYF
v_gene: TRBV18; j_gene: TRBJ2-5; CDR3aa: CASSPKEGAWETQYF
v_gene: TRBV29-1; j_gene: TRBJ2-2; CDR3aa: CSVEPGGRSGELFF